The source of this TCR beta chain is a study of shared clonotypes between healthy human individuals. Germline values: CDR1 SEHNR, CDR2 FQNEAQ (reference sequence). CDR3 size: 13 residues. Clones were sequenced by immunoSEQ multiplex PCR, and TCRdb holds only the in-frame ones, with some missing. The profile shows about 480,000 clones, less than 85% of them singletons. Note on this clone: A single base separates this from a much larger clone, so it may be a read error.

The chain is built from TRBV7-9 and TRBJ2-5; no definite D call. Sample: PBMCs. This TCR was recovered from a woman between 40 and 55 years old in good health. Some clones in this sample may be carry-over from other donors' samples. The CDR3, as DNA: TGTGCCAGCAGCTTCCGGGCACAAGGGACCCAGTACTTC. Amino acid sequence: CASSFRAQGTQYF.